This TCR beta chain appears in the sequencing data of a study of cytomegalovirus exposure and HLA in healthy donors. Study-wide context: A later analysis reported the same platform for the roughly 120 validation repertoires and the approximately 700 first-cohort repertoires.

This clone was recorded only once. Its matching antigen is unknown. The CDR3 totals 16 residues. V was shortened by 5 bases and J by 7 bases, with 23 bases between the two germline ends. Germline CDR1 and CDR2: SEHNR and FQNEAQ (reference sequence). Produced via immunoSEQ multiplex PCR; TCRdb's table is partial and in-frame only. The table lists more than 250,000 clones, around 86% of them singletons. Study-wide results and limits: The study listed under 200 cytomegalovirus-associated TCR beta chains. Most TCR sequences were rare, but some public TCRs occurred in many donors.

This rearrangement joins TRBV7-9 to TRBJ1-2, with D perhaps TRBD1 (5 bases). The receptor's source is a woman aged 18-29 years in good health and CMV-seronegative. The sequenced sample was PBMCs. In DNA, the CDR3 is TGTGCCAGCAGCGCCTTCCTCACCACAGGAACGGGTGGCTACACCTTC. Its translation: CASSAFLTTGTGGYTF. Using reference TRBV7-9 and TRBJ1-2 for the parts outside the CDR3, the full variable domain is DTGVSQNPRHKITKRGQNVTFRCDPISEHNRLYWYRQTLGQGPEFLTYFQNEAQLEKSRLLSDRFSAERPKGSFSTLEIQRTEQGDSAMYLCASSAFLTTGTGGYTFGSGTRLTVV.